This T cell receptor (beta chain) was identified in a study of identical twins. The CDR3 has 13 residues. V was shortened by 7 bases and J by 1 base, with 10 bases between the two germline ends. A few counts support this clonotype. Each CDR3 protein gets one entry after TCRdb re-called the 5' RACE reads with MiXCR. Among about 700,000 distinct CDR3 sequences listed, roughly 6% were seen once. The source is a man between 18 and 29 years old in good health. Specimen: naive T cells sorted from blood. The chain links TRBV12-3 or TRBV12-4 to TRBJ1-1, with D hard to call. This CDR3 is CASNRVANTEAFF. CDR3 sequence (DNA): TGTGCCAGCAATAGGGTGGCGAACACTGAAGCTTTCTTT.